This TCR beta chain was captured by sequencing in a study of blood T cell repertoires in COVID-19. The method was immunoSEQ multiplex PCR; TCRdb's version includes in-frame clones alone and lacks a portion of them. Found here are 100,000 to 140,000 clones, about nine tenths of them singletons; the top ten hold around 7%. The CDR3 is 13 amino acids. J gave up 5 bases and V 7 bases, and 6 bases lay outside the gene matches. Per the germline V gene, CDR1 is MNHNY and CDR2 is SVGAGI (reference sequence). This TCR came from a man aged 45-60 years with active or convalescent COVID-19. This rearrangement joins TRBV6-6 to TRBJ2-7, with TRBD1 matching 9 bases. Sequencing was carried out using peripheral blood. The CDR3 DNA reads as TGTGCCAGCATTAACAGGGGGCGCGACGAGCAGTACTTC. It yields the protein CASINRGRDEQYF.